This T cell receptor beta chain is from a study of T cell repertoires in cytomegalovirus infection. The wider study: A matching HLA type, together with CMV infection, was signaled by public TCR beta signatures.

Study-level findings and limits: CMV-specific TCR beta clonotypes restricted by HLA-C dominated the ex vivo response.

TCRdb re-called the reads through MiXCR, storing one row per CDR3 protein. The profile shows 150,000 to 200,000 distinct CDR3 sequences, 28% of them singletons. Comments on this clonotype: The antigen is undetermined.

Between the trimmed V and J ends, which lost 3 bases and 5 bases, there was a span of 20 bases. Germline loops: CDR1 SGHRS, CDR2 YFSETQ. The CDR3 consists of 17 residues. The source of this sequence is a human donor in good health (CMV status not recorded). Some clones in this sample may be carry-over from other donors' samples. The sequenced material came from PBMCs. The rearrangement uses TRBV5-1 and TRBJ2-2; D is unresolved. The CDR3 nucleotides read TGCGCCAGCAGCTCGGATGGGTCTATCGATAAGACCGGGGAGCTGTTTTTT. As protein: CASSSDGSIDKTGELFF.